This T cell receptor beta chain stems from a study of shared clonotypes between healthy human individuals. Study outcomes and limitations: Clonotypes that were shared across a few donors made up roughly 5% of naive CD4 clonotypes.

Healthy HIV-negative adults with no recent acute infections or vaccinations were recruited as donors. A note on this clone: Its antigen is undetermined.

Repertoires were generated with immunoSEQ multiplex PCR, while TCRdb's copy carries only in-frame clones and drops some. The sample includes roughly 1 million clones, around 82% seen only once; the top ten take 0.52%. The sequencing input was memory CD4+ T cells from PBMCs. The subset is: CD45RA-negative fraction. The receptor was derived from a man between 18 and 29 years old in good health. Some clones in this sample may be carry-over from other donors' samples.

In DNA, the CDR3 is TGCGCCAGAGGAGGCTCAACTAATGAAAAACTGTTTTTT. It specifies CARGGSTNEKLFF. The chain links TRBV10-1 to TRBJ1-4; D unclear. The V gene lost 9 bases and the J gene lost 0 bases, with 8 bases spanning the gap. CDR1 WNHNN and CDR2 SYGVQD come from the germline V gene (reference sequence). The CDR3 contains 13 residues.